This TCR beta chain was identified during a study of blood T cell repertoires in COVID-19. The CDR3 is made up of 14 amino acids. The germline V and J ends were trimmed by 0 bases and 6 bases, with 6 bases remaining between them. The germline V gene encodes CDR1 SGHNT and CDR2 YENEEA. Participants were placed into cohorts based on the clinical history they reported. No more than 2 weeks before study entry, exposed participants had met a case of COVID-19. Per the original methods: Nucleated cell number was recorded as an estimate derived from reference gene primer amplification. The protocol was immunoSEQ multiplex PCR, while the TCRdb copy is restricted to in-frame clones and leaves out a portion. V, J and clone size are taken as reported in that table, and D and trimming were inferred from the DNA itself. The data hold over 350,000 clones, with roughly 90% observed a single time.

The gene calls are TRBV11-3 and TRBJ1-6; D uncertain. Sequencing was done on a sample of PBMCs or T cells enriched from blood (not recorded which). The clonotype comes from a woman in her thirties or forties who had been exposed to COVID-19. The CDR3 loop is CASSLDGVNSPLHF. The CDR3 nucleotides read TGTGCCAGCAGCTTAGATGGAGTTAATTCACCCCTCCACTTT. The entire variable domain, with the rest obtained from reference TRBV11-3 and TRBJ1-6, is as follows: EAGVVQSPRYKIIEKKQPVAFWCNPISGHNTLYWYLQNLGQGPELLIRYENEEAVDDSQLPKDRFSAERLKGVDSTLKIQPAELGDSAVYLCASSLDGVNSPLHFGNGTRLTVT.